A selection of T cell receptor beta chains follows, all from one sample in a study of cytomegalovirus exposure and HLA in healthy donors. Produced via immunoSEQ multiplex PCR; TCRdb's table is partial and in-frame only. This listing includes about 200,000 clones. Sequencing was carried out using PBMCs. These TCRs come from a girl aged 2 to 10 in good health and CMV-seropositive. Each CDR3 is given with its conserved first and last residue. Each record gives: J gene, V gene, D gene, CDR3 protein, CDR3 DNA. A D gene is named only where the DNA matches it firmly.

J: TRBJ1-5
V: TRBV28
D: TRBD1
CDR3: CASSSLAVTGISRSNQPQHF
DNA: TGTGCCAGCAGTTCTTTGGCCGTGACAGGGATTTCTAGAAGCAATCAGCCCCAGCATTTT

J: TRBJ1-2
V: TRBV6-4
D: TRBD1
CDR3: CASSTTTGSNYGYTF
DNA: TGTGCCAGCAGTACCACGACAGGGAGTAATTATGGCTACACCTTC

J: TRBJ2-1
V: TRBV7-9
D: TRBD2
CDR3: CASNPGLAGRLSYNEQFF
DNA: TGTGCCAGCAACCCGGGACTAGCGGGTCGACTCTCCTACAATGAGCAGTTCTTC

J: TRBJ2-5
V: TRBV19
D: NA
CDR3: CASSRGLLWTQETQYF
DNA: TGTGCCAGTAGTAGGGGATTACTTTGGACACAAGAGACCCAGTACTTC

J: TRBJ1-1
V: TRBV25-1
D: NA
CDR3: CASSRGGADTEAFF
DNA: TGTGCCAGCAGTCGGGGGGGGGCGGACACTGAAGCTTTCTTT

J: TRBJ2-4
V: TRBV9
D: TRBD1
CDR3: CASSVGQGLKNIQYF
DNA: TGTGCCAGCAGCGTAGGACAGGGCCTCAAAAACATTCAGTACTTC

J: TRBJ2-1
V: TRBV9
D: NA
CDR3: CASSVVDGTQFF
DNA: TGTGCCAGCAGCGTAGTGGATGGGACACAGTTCTTC

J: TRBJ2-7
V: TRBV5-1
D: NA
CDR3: CASSLSGDEQYF
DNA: TGCGCCAGCAGCTTGTCCGGGGACGAGCAGTACTTC

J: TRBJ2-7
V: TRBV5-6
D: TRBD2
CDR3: CASSMGSSGGYEQYF
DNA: TGTGCCAGCAGCATGGGGAGTAGCGGGGGTTACGAGCAGTACTTC

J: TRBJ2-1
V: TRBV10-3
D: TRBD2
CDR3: CAISPTTGLDNEQFF
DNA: TGTGCCATCAGTCCCACCACCGGACTAGACAATGAGCAGTTCTTC

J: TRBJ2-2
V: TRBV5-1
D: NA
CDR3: CASSLRVAGRTGELFF
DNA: TGCGCCAGCAGCTTGAGGGTGGCGGGTCGGACCGGGGAGCTGTTTTTT

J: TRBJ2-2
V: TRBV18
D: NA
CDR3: CASPAGGLRTGELFF
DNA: TGTGCCAGCCCCGCTGGAGGCTTGAGGACCGGGGAGCTGTTTTTT

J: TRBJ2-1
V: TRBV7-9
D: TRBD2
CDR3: CASSTLAGDNEQFF
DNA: TGTGCCAGCAGTACCCTAGCGGGGGACAATGAGCAGTTCTTC

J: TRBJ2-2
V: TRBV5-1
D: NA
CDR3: CASSWGQSTGELFF
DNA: TGCGCCAGCAGCTGGGGACAATCCACCGGGGAGCTGTTTTTT

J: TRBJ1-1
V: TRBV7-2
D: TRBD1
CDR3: CASSSRTGALMNTEAFF
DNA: TGTGCCAGCAGCAGCCGGACAGGGGCTCTCATGAACACTGAAGCTTTCTTT

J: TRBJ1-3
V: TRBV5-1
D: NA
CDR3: CASSLAPQGRSGNTIYF
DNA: TGCGCCAGCAGCTTGGCCCCCCAGGGGCGCTCTGGAAACACCATATATTTT

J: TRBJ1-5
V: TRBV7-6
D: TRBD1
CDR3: CASSLMPGQMNQPQHF
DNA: TGTGCCAGCAGCTTGATGCCGGGACAGATGAATCAGCCCCAGCATTTT

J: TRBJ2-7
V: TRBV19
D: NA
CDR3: CASSMAHRVTGYEQYF
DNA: TGTGCCAGTAGTATGGCACACAGGGTGACGGGTTACGAGCAGTACTTC

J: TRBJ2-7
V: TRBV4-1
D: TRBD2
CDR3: CASSHWLAGVYEQYF
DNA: TGCGCCAGCAGCCATTGGCTAGCGGGAGTCTACGAGCAGTACTTC

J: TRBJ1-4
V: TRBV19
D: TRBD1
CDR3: CASSPGQGAEKLFF
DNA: TGTGCCAGTAGTCCCGGACAGGGGGCTGAAAAACTGTTTTTT

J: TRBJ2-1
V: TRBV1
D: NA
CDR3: CTSSPTSGKVRNEQFF
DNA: TGCACCAGCAGCCCGACTAGCGGGAAGGTCCGTAATGAGCAGTTCTTC

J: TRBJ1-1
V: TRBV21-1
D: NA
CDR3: CASSPVPGQKAEAFF
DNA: TGTGCCAGCAGCCCCGTTCCGGGACAGAAGGCTGAAGCTTTCTTT

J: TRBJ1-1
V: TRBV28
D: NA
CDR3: CAIKQGVTEAFF
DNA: TGTGCCATCAAACAGGGTGTAACTGAAGCTTTCTTT

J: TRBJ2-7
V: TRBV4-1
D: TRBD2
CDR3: CASSQLAAQDEQYF
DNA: TGCGCCAGCAGCCAACTAGCGGCACAGGACGAGCAGTACTTC

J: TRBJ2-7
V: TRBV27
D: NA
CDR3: CASSSWTHHSYEQYF
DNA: TGTGCCAGCAGTTCTTGGACACACCACTCCTACGAGCAGTACTTC

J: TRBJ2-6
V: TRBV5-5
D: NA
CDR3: CASSLAGYSGANVLTF
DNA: TGTGCCAGCAGCTTAGCAGGCTACTCTGGGGCCAACGTCCTGACTTTC

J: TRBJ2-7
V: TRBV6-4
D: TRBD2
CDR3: CASSEELAGEGGSYEQYF
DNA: TGTGCCAGCAGTGAAGAACTAGCGGGAGAGGGGGGGTCCTACGAGCAGTACTTC

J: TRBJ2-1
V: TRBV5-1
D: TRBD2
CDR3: CASSLGEGSVRRYNEQFF
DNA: TGCGCCAGCAGCCTGGGGGAGGGGTCAGTGCGGAGGTACAATGAGCAGTTCTTC

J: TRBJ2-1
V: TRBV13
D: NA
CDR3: CASSYAGPWAEQFF
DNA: TGTGCCAGCAGCTACGCCGGCCCTTGGGCGGAGCAGTTCTTC

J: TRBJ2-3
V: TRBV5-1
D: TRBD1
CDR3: CASSLRQGTDTQYF
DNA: TGCGCCAGCAGCTTACGACAGGGAACAGATACGCAGTATTTT

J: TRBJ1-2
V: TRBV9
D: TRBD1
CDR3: CASSAQLQGAAYGYTF
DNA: TGTGCCAGCAGCGCTCAGTTACAGGGGGCGGCCTATGGCTACACCTTC

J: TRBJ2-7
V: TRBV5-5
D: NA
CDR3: CASSLSGAAYEQYF
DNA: TGTGCCAGCAGCTTATCCGGAGCCGCCTACGAGCAGTACTTC

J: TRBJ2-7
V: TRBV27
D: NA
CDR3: CASSPQGSGEQYF
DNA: TGTGCCAGCAGTCCCCAGGGGTCGGGCGAGCAGTACTTC

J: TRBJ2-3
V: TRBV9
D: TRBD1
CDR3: CASSVLGQGSTDTQYF
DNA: TGTGCCAGCAGCGTCCTCGGACAGGGGTCCACAGATACGCAGTATTTT

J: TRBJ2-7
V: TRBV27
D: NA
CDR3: CASSPWTSPDEQYF
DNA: TGTGCCAGCAGTCCCTGGACATCACCTGACGAGCAGTACTTC

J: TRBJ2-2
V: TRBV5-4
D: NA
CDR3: CASSKGGTVYTGELFF
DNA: TGTGCCAGCAGCAAAGGGGGGACAGTGTACACCGGGGAGCTGTTTTTT